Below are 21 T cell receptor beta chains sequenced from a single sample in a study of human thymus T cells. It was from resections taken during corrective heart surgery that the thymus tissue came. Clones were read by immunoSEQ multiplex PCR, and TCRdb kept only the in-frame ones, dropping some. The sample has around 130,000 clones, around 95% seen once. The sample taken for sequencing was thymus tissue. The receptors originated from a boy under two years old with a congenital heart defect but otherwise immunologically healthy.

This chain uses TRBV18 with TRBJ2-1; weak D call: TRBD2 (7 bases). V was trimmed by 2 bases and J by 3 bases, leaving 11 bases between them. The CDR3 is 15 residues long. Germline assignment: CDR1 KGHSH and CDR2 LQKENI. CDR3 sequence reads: CASSPGGANYNEQFF. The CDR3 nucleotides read TGTGCCAGCTCACCAGGGGGGGCAAACTACAATGAGCAGTTCTTC.

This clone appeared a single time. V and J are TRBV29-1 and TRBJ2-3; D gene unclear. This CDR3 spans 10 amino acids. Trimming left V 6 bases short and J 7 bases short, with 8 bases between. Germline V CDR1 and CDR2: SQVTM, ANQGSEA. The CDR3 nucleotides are TGCAGCGTCATAGAGTATACGCAGTATTTT. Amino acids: CSVIEYTQYF.

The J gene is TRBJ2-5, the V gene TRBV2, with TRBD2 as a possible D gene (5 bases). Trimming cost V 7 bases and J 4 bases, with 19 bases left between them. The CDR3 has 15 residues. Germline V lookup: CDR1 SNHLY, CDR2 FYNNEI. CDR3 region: CASKPGTTAGETQYF. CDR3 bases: TGTGCCAGCAAACCGGGAACCACCGCAGGAGAGACCCAGTACTTC.

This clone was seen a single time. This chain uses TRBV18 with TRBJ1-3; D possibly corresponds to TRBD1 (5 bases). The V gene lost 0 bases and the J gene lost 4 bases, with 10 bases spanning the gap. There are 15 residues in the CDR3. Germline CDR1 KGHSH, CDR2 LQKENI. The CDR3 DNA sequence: TGTGCCAGCTCACCACCGAAGGCAGGGGGAAACACCATATATTTT. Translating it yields CASSPPKAGGNTIYF.

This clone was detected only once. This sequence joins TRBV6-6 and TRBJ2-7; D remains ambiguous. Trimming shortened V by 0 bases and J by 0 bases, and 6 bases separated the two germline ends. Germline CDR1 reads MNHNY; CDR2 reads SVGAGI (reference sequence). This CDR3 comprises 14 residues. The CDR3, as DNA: TGTGCCAGCAGTTACTCGGCACCCTCCTACGAGCAGTACTTC. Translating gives CASSYSAPSYEQYF.

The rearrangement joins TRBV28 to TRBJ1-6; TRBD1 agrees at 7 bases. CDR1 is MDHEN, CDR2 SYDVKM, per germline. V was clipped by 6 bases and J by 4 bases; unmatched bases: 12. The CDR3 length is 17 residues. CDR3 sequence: CASSHNTGATYNSPLHF. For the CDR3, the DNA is TGTGCCAGCAGCCACAACACAGGGGCCACATATAATTCACCCCTCCACTTT.

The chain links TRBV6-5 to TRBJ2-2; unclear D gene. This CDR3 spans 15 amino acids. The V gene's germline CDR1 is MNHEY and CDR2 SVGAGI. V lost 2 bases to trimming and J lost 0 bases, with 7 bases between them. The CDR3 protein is CASSYLTSNTGELFF. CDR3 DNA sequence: TGTGCCAGCAGTTACCTGACGTCGAACACCGGGGAGCTGTTTTTT.

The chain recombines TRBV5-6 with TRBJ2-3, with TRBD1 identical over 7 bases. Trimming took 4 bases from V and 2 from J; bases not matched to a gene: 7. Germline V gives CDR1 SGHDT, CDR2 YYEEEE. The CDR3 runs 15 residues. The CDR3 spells CASSRDSSFTDTQYF. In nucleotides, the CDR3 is TGTGCCAGCAGCCGGGACAGCTCCTTCACAGATACGCAGTATTTT.

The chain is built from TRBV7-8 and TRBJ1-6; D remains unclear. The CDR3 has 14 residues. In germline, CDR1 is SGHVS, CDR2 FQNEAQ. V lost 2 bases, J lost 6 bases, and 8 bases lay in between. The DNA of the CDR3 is TGTGCCAGCAGCTTATTCTTCTCTAATTCACCCCTCCACTTT. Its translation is CASSLFFSNSPLHF.

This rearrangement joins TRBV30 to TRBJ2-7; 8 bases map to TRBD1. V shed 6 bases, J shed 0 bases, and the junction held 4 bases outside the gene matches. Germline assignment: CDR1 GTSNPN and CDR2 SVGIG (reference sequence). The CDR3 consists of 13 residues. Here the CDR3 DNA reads TGTGCCTGCCGGGACAGGAGCTCCTACGAGCAGTACTTC. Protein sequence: CACRDRSSYEQYF.

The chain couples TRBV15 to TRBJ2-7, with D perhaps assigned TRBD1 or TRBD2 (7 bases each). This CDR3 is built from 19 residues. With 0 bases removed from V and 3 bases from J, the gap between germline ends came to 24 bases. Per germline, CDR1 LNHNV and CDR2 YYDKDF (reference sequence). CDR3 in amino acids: CATSRDSPVDREGVYEQYF. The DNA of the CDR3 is TGTGCCACCAGCAGAGATTCTCCGGTTGACAGGGAGGGAGTCTACGAGCAGTACTTC.

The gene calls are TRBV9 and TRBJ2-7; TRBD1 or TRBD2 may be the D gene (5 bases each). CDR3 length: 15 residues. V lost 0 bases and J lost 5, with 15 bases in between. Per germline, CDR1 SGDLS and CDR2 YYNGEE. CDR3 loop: CASSVDGGERHEQYF. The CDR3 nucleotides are TGTGCCAGCAGCGTAGATGGGGGAGAGAGGCACGAGCAGTACTTC. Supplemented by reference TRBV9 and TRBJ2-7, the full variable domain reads DSGVTQTPKHLITATGQRVTLRCSPRSGDLSVYWYQQSLDQGLQFLIQYYNGEERAKGNILERFSAQQFPDLHSELNLSSLELGDSALYFCASSVDGGERHEQYFGPGTRLTVT.

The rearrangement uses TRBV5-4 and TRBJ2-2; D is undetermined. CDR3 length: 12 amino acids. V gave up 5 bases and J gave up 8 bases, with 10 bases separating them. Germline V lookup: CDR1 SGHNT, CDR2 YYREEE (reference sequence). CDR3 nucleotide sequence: TGTGCCAGCAGTCCGGGTGGAGGGGAGCTGTTTTTT. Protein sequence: CASSPGGGELFF.

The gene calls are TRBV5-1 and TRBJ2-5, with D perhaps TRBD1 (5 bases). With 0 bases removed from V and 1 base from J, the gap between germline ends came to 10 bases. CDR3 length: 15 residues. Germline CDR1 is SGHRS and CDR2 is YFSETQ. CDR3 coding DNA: TGCGCCAGCAGCTTGGGTCAGGGTCCCCAAGAGACCCAGTACTTC. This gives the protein CASSLGQGPQETQYF.

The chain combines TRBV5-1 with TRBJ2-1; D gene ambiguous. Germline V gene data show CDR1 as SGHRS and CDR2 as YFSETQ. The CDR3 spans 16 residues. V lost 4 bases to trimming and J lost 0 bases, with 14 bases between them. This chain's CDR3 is CASSLPYSSSYNEQFF. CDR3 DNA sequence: TGCGCCAGCAGCCTCCCCTACTCGAGCTCCTACAATGAGCAGTTCTTC.

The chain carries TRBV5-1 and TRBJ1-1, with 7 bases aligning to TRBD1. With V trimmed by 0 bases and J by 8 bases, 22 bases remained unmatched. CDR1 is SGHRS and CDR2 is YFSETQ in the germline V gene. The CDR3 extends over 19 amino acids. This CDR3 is CASSLVGGSETGWSREAFF. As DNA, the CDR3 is TGCGCCAGCAGCTTGGTAGGGGGGTCTGAGACAGGGTGGAGTAGGGAAGCTTTCTTT.

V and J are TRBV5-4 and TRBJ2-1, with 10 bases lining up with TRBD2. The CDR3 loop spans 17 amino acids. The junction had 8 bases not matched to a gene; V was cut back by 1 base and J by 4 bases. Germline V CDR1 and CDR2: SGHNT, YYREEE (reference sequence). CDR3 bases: TGTGCCAGCAGCTTGATAACTAGCGGGGCTCCATACAATGAGCAGTTCTTC. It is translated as CASSLITSGAPYNEQFF.

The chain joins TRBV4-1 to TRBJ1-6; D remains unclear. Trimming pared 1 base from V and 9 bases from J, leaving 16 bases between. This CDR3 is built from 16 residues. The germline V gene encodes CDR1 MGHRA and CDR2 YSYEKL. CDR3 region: CASSQGTGGEGSPLHF. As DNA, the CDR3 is TGCGCCAGCAGCCAAGGGACGGGTGGAGAGGGTTCACCCCTCCACTTT.

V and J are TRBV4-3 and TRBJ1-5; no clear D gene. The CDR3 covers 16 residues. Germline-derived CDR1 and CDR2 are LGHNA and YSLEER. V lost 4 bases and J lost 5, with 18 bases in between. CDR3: CASSPTATRPHQPQHF. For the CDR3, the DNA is TGCGCCAGCAGCCCGACCGCCACGAGGCCCCATCAGCCCCAGCATTTT.

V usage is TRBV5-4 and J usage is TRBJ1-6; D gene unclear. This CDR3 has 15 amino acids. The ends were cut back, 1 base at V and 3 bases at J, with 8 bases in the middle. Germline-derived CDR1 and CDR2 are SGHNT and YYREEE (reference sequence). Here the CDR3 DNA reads TGTGCCAGCAGCTTGCAACGGGACTATAATTCACCCCTCCACTTT. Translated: CASSLQRDYNSPLHF.

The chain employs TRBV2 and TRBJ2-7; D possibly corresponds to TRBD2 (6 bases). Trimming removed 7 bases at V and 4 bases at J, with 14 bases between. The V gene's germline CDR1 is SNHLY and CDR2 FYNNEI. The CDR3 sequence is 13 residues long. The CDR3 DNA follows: TGTGCCAGCACCCCAACGGGGGAATACGAGCAGTACTTC. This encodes CASTPTGEYEQYF.